This T cell receptor beta chain was captured in a study of OX40 agonist ivuxolimab in advanced cancers. For the study at large: Patients enrolled in dose escalation were diagnosed with hepatocellular carcinoma, melanoma, renal cell or head and neck cancer.

Sequencing was performed with immunoSEQ multiplex PCR; in TCRdb, only in-frame clones are kept and a portion is missing. The data hold over 95,000 clones, with 75% to 95% observed a single time. Remarks on this clone: Its antigen is unknown.

General study findings and limits: Average numbers of expanded clones were greater in CD8+ T cells than in CD4+. Clonal expansion in partial responders at 0.1-3.0 mg/kg ranked among the lowest.

At baseline, cycle 4 day 1, and cycle 7 day 1, blood was sampled. Sequenced material: CD4+ or CD8+ T cells sorted from blood, taken in a trial of the OX40 agonist ivuxolimab. This clonotype originated in an adult with an advanced solid tumor such as melanoma, head and neck, liver or kidney cancer.

The CDR3 reads CASSLFSGRGGNEQFF. CDR3 nucleotide sequence: TGTGCCAGCAGCTTGTTCAGTGGCAGGGGAGGGAATGAGCAGTTCTTC. This chain connects TRBV5-5 to TRBJ2-1; tentative D call: TRBD2 (7 bases). Germline V gene data show CDR1 as SGHKS and CDR2 as YYEKEE (reference sequence). CDR3 size: 16 residues. Trimming cost V 1 base and J 7 bases, with 18 bases left between them.